This TCR beta chain stems from a study of cytomegalovirus exposure and HLA in healthy donors. About the study: T cells numbering around 170 million yielded around 120 million unique TCR beta sequences in an earlier analysis. There were more than 350 genotyped donors. Of these, roughly 82% fell in the genetic ancestry cluster associated with self-reported Caucasian donors. General study results and limits: It was reportedly the case that the classifier diagnosed cytomegalovirus status with high specificity and sensitivity. A missense variant in DCLRE1C was later tied to TCR beta V- and J-gene trimming.

As for this clone: The antigen remains undetermined.

V was cut by 4 bases and J by 10 bases, with 8 bases left in between. This CDR3 is built from 11 residues. The germline CDR1 and CDR2 sequences are PRHDT and FYEKMQ (reference sequence). The PCR used 60 Vbeta and 13 Jbeta primers. Assay used: immunoSEQ multiplex PCR; TCRdb lists only in-frame clones, some missing. Of over 150,000 clones listed, approximately 80% are singletons. This TCR was sampled from a woman in her 50s in good health and CMV-seropositive. The chain couples TRBV13 to TRBJ2-1, with D possibly being TRBD1 (5 bases). The sample was PBMCs. The DNA of the CDR3 is TGTGCCAGCAGCTCCAGGGTCGAGCAGTTCTTC. Its protein product is CASSSRVEQFF.